Below are 6 T cell receptor beta chains sequenced from a single sample in a study of breast tumors, draining lymph nodes, adjacent tissues. Samples came from axillary lymph nodes draining the breast cancer. TCRdb called the multiplex PCR reads again in MiXCR, with one record for every CDR3 protein. The sample records around 130,000 distinct CDR3 sequences, around 21% being singletons. Sequencing input: axillary lymph node tissue. The source is a female donor with breast cancer. Some clones in this sample may be carry-over from other donors' samples.

On this clonotype itself: Lacking the conserved final phenylalanine or tryptophan, this CDR3 likely reflects a read error. This chain connects TRBV3-1 to TRBJ2-1, with no clear D. Trimming took 6 bases from V and 6 from J, leaving 6 bases between them. The CDR3 loop spans 11 amino acids. Germline assignment: CDR1 LGHDT and CDR2 YNNKEL (reference sequence). The CDR3 loop is CASRAANEQFL. Written as DNA, the CDR3 is TGTGCCAGCAGGGCAGCCAATGAGCAGTTCCTC.

The rearrangement uses TRBV6-1 and TRBJ1-5; 7 bases are shared with TRBD1. Trimming took 5 bases from V and 0 from J; bases not matched to a gene: 4. This CDR3 has 15 amino acids. The germline gives CDR1 MNHNS, CDR2 SASEGT. CDR3 in amino acids: CASSPGQYSNQPQHF. The CDR3 DNA sequence: TGTGCCAGCAGTCCGGGACAGTATAGCAATCAGCCCCAGCATTTT.

Worth noting for this clonotype: This may stem from a read error, because a much larger clone lies one nucleotide away. The chain recombines TRBV5-1 with TRBJ2-1; the match to TRBD2 covers 10 bases. From germline, CDR1 is SGHRS and CDR2 YFSETQ. The CDR3 length is 16 residues. The CDR3: CASSVLAGLSYSEQFF. The CDR3 nucleotides are TGCGCCAGCAGCGTACTAGCGGGACTCTCCTACAGTGAGCAGTTCTTC.

The sample holds many counts of this clonotype. The CDR3 is CASSLDLGEKLFF. The CDR3 nucleotides read TGTGCCAGCAGCTTAGATCTAGGGGAAAAACTGTTTTTT. The chain combines TRBV11-3 with TRBJ1-4; D gene unclear. The V end was cut by 0 bases, the J end by 8 bases, with 7 bases between. Germline-derived CDR1 and CDR2 are SGHNT and YENEEA. The CDR3 has 13 residues.

This clonotype has a count of ten or more. This chain joins TRBV15 and TRBJ2-5, with no clear D. CDR1 LNHNV and CDR2 YYDKDF come from the germline V gene (reference sequence). V was clipped by 5 bases and J by 3 bases, with 16 bases between them. CDR3 length: 15 amino acids. CDR3 residues: CATSVGYGKEETQYF. The CDR3 DNA follows: TGTGCCACCAGCGTAGGTTACGGAAAGGAAGAGACCCAGTACTTC.

This clonotype was seen at least ten times. The chain carries TRBV6-5 and TRBJ2-3, with D perhaps matching TRBD1 or TRBD2 (5 bases each). Looked up from germline, CDR1 is MNHEY and CDR2 is SVGAGI. Trimming pared 0 bases from V and 4 bases from J, leaving 11 bases between. The CDR3 loop spans 15 amino acids. CDR3 loop: CASSYSGASADTQYF. The CDR3 DNA reads as TGTGCCAGCAGTTACTCCGGGGCGAGCGCAGATACGCAGTATTTT.